The present TCR beta chain was sequenced within a study of tumor-infiltrating lymphocytes in oesophageal squamous cell carcinoma. This clonotype was observed a few times. Its ends do not fully match the called genes, so a read error is possible. TCRdb called the PCR reads again in MiXCR, with one record for every CDR3 protein. The profile covers around 19,000 distinct CDR3 sequences, with around 50% appearing a single time and around two fifths taken by the ten largest. CDR3 length: 15 residues. The germline gives CDR1 SSHAT, CDR2 FNYEAQ (reference sequence). The chain carries TRBV7-7 and TRBJ2-4; 11 bases map to TRBD2. TRBJ2-5 explains the end of the DNA better; the J call may be wrong. The sample taken for sequencing was normal esophageal tissue next to the tumor. This TCR derives from a female donor with esophageal squamous cell carcinoma. The DNA of the CDR3 is TGTGCTAGCAGCTTAGCGGGGGGGTACCAAGAGACCCAGTACTTC. It codes for CASSLAGGYQETQYF.